The clone carrying this TCR beta chain has only a few counts. The antigen remains unidentified. The data derive from a study of T cell responses to AZD1222 COVID-19 vaccine. Study results and limitations: Donors, mostly white British, included more females; clonal diversity was possibly underestimated. Spike-specific TCR breadth and depth grew following two AZD1222 doses. Spike regions recognized by vaccine-associated CD4 TCRs spanned the protein, led by 160-218 and 743-854. No repertoire was sampled before or during the peak T cell response, only after it.

The CDR3 loop spans 13 amino acids. Produced via immunoSEQ multiplex PCR; TCRdb's table is partial and in-frame only. Among 85,000 to 120,000 clones listed, roughly 83% were seen once. The chain carries TRBV21-1 and TRBJ1-3; TRBD1, the table's D call, was not compared with the DNA. TRBV21-1 is a pseudogene locus. This TCR was recovered from an adult in good health. The starting material was peripheral blood, obtained on day 0 of AZD1222 vaccination. In nucleotides, the CDR3 is TGTGCCAGTGGGACAGTCTGTGGAAACACCATATATTTT. As protein: CASGTVCGNTIYF.